The rows below give T cell receptor beta chains drawn from one sample of a study of T cells after yellow fever vaccination. TCRdb recomputed calls from the 5' RACE reads with MiXCR, one row per CDR3 protein. The data show 300,000 to 450,000 distinct CDR3 sequences, 6.2% seen once. The input for sequencing was PBMCs, taken 5 days after the yellow fever booster vaccination. The receptors come from a man aged 25 to 45 who received the YFV17D yellow fever vaccine. The CDR3 runs from the conserved cysteine through the conserved F or W. The D gene is left open where the match is weak. Size is omitted from some rows. Given values are once, few, many or a class for expanded clones.

clone size | J gene | D gene | V gene | CDR3 protein | CDR3 DNA
few | TRBJ2-7 | NA | TRBV20-1 | CSAGGRANYEQYF | TGCAGTGCCGGCGGCAGGGCGAACTACGAGCAGTACTTC
few | TRBJ2-6 | NA | TRBV3-1 | CASSQGYGANVLTF | TGTGCCAGCAGCCAAGGGTATGGGGCCAACGTCCTGACTTTC
few | TRBJ1-2 | NA | TRBV29-1 | CSVKREGYGYTF | TGCAGCGTTAAAAGGGAAGGGTATGGCTACACCTTC
few | TRBJ2-1 | TRBD1 | TRBV19 | CASSMVGQFGNEQFF | TGTGCCAGTAGTATGGTGGGACAGTTCGGAAATGAGCAGTTCTTC
once | TRBJ1-5 | NA | TRBV6-2/TRBV6-3 | CASSYTSNQPQHF | TGTGCCAGCAGTTACACGAGCAATCAGCCCCAGCATTTT
NA | TRBJ1-1 | NA | TRBV5-4 | CASSSPRGKHTEAFF | TGTGCCAGCAGCTCCCCCAGAGGGAAACACACTGAAGCTTTCTTT
NA | TRBJ2-1 | NA | TRBV20-1 | CSATDRERSYNEQFF | TGCAGTGCCACTGACCGGGAACGCTCCTACAATGAGCAGTTCTTC
few | TRBJ1-3 | NA | TRBV12-3/TRBV12-4 | CASSLNTYSGNTIYF | TGTGCCAGCAGTCTCAACACCTACTCTGGAAACACCATATATTTT
few | TRBJ2-1 | NA | TRBV4-3 | CASSQDGGPTPYNEQFF | TGCGCCAGCAGCCAAGATGGGGGACCAACACCGTACAATGAGCAGTTCTTC
many | TRBJ2-3 | TRBD2 | TRBV18 | CASSPGLAGWTDTQYF | TGTGCCAGCTCACCGGGACTAGCGGGTTGGACAGATACGCAGTATTTT
NA | TRBJ2-6 | NA | TRBV10-3 | CAISEPGGANVLTF | TGTGCCATCAGTGAACCAGGAGGGGCCAACGTCCTGACTTTC
many | TRBJ1-5 | NA | TRBV12-3/TRBV12-4 | CASSPQDGNQPQHF | TGTGCCAGCAGCCCACAGGACGGCAATCAGCCCCAGCATTTT
many | TRBJ2-1 | NA | TRBV23-1 | CASSLPLKGMAYNEQFF | TGCGCCAGCAGTCTACCCCTAAAAGGAATGGCCTACAATGAGCAGTTCTTC
many | TRBJ2-1 | NA | TRBV20-1 | CSARWGAEQFF | TGCAGTGCTCGTTGGGGGGCCGAGCAGTTCTTC
many | TRBJ2-5 | NA | TRBV6-1 | CASSIALRGETQYF | TGTGCCAGCAGCATCGCCCTAAGGGGGGAGACCCAGTACTTC
many | TRBJ1-2 | NA | TRBV7-2 | CASTESGGYGYTF | TGTGCCAGCACCGAATCGGGAGGCTATGGCTACACCTTC
many | TRBJ2-2 | NA | TRBV12-3/TRBV12-4 | CASSLGLSNTGELFF | TGTGCCAGCAGTTTAGGACTATCAAACACCGGGGAGCTGTTTTTT
few | TRBJ2-2 | TRBD1 | TRBV5-1 | CAAGGGTNTGELFF | TGCGCAGCAGGGGGCGGAACGAACACCGGGGAGCTGTTTTTT
few | TRBJ2-4 | TRBD1 | TRBV7-2 | CASSLGQGVYIQYF | TGTGCCAGCAGCCTAGGACAGGGCGTGTACATTCAGTACTTC
NA | TRBJ2-5 | TRBD2 | TRBV7-2 | CASSTISGTNQETQYF | TGTGCCAGCAGCACTATTAGCGGGACCAACCAAGAGACCCAGTACTTC
NA | TRBJ2-1 | NA | TRBV29-1 | CSAPTHYNEQFF | TGCAGCGCTCCCACCCACTACAATGAGCAGTTCTTC
few | TRBJ1-5 | NA | TRBV12-3/TRBV12-4 | CASSPSGRVDQPQHF | TGTGCCAGCAGCCCCTCGGGTAGGGTCGATCAGCCCCAGCATTTT
many | TRBJ2-7 | TRBD1 | TRBV27 | CASSPTGQGHEQYF | TGTGCCAGCAGTCCGACCGGACAGGGCCACGAGCAGTACTTC
many | TRBJ2-5 | NA | TRBV10-3 | CAIGGLDLETQYF | TGTGCCATCGGGGGACTCGATCTTGAGACCCAGTACTTC
NA | TRBJ2-1 | NA | TRBV20-1 | CSARRREQFF | TGCAGTGCTAGGCGTAGGGAGCAGTTCTTC
many | TRBJ2-4 | NA | TRBV7-8 | CASSPGTIVQYF | TGTGCCAGCAGCCCCGGGACAATAGTTCAGTACTTC
many | TRBJ2-1 | NA | TRBV29-1 | CSVEGSNPLNEQFF | TGCAGCGTTGAAGGTTCTAATCCCCTGAATGAGCAGTTCTTC
NA | TRBJ2-1 | TRBD1 | TRBV29-1 | CSAHAGGFEQFF | TGCAGCGCCCACGCAGGGGGATTTGAGCAGTTCTTC
NA | TRBJ2-7 | TRBD2 | TRBV10-3 | CAISDGLAGGEQYF | TGTGCCATCAGTGATGGACTAGCGGGTGGCGAGCAGTACTTC
few | TRBJ2-1 | NA | TRBV20-1 | CSASTVRLGGNEQFF | TGCAGTGCTAGCACTGTGCGGCTGGGGGGCAATGAGCAGTTCTTC
few | TRBJ1-5 | TRBD1 | TRBV10-3 | CAISDGQGNQPQHF | TGTGCCATCAGCGACGGACAGGGCAATCAGCCCCAGCATTTT
NA | TRBJ2-1 | TRBD1 | TRBV12-3/TRBV12-4 | CASRSLGQGIEFF | TGTGCCAGCCGCTCACTGGGACAGGGTATTGAGTTCTTC
many | TRBJ2-7 | NA | TRBV20-1 | CSAIRRQEDYEQYF | TGCAGTGCTATTCGTCGGCAGGAGGATTACGAGCAGTACTTC
many | TRBJ1-1 | TRBD1 | TRBV4-1 | CASSRQGVNTEAFF | TGCGCCAGCAGCCGACAGGGCGTGAACACTGAAGCTTTCTTT
NA | TRBJ1-6 | NA | TRBV30 | CAWTYRSLRSYNSPLHF | TGTGCCTGGACCTATCGGTCTCTAAGGTCCTATAATTCACCCCTCCACTTT
few | TRBJ2-5 | TRBD2 | TRBV3-1 | CASSLKTGLAGKETQYF | TGTGCCAGCAGCCTTAAGACGGGACTAGCGGGAAAAGAGACCCAGTACTTC
few | TRBJ2-5 | TRBD1 | TRBV6-1 | CASSRGQNQETQYF | TGTGCCAGCAGTCGGGGACAGAACCAAGAGACCCAGTACTTC
NA | TRBJ2-2 | NA | TRBV20-1 | CSAETTSNTGELFF | TGCAGTGCCGAGACTACTTCGAACACCGGGGAGCTGTTTTTT
many | TRBJ2-3 | NA | TRBV7-8 | CASSPALLATTDTQYF | TGTGCCAGCAGCCCAGCCTTACTAGCTACCACAGATACGCAGTATTTT
many | TRBJ2-3 | NA | TRBV29-1 | CSGGSTDTQYF | TGCAGCGGAGGGAGCACAGATACGCAGTATTTT
NA | TRBJ2-5 | NA | TRBV7-9 | CASSLGRIESETQYF | TGTGCCAGCAGCTTAGGACGGATAGAATCGGAGACCCAGTACTTC
few | TRBJ2-1 | TRBD2 | TRBV12-3/TRBV12-4 | CASSLGLAVNEQFF | TGTGCCAGCAGTTTGGGACTAGCGGTCAATGAGCAGTTCTTC
few | TRBJ1-3 | NA | TRBV12-3/TRBV12-4 | CASSSRGPHSGNTIYF | TGTGCCAGCAGTTCGCGGGGGCCCCACTCTGGAAACACCATATATTTT
many | TRBJ2-1 | NA | TRBV7-2 | CASSLGFNEQFF | TGTGCCAGCAGCCTTGGATTTAATGAGCAGTTCTTC
NA | TRBJ2-7 | TRBD1 | TRBV12-3/TRBV12-4 | CASRGTEPYEQYF | TGTGCCAGCAGGGGGACAGAACCCTACGAGCAGTACTTC
few | TRBJ2-1 | NA | TRBV12-3/TRBV12-4 | CASSVRQLPSREQFF | TGTGCCAGCAGTGTACGTCAACTCCCCTCCCGTGAGCAGTTCTTC
many | TRBJ2-1 | NA | TRBV14 | CASSQVVGGEQFF | TGTGCCAGCAGCCAAGTTGTCGGCGGTGAGCAGTTCTTC